Presented here are 26 T cell receptor beta chains from one specimen sequenced in a study of cytomegalovirus exposure and HLA in healthy donors. Method: immunoSEQ multiplex PCR; TCRdb's copy keeps in-frame clones and lacks some. Found here are 50,000 to 80,000 clones, 95% of them singletons; the top ten hold 5.8%. Sequenced input: PBMCs. These receptors were collected from a woman aged 18-29 years in good health and CMV-seropositive.

For this clone: An end of the junction does not agree with germline; a read error may underlie this. This sequence joins TRBV9 and TRBJ2-1; TRBD2 agrees at 7 bases. Germline V CDR1 and CDR2: SGDLS, YYNGEE. The CDR3 loop spans 17 amino acids. The chain's CDR3 is CASSPRTGGESFNEQFF. For the CDR3, the DNA is TGTGCCAGCAGCCCCCGGACTGGGGGGGAGTCCTTCAATGAGCAGTTCTTC. Full variable domain (missing parts from reference TRBV9 and TRBJ2-1): DSGVTQTPKHLITATGQRVTLRCSPRSGDLSVYWYQQSLDQGLQFLIQYYNGEERAKGNILERFSAQQFPDLHSELNLSSLELGDSALYFCASSPRTGGESFNEQFFGPGTRLTVL.

This chain joins TRBV19 and TRBJ1-2, with TRBD1 matching over 8 bases. The CDR3 totals 18 residues. Germline CDR1 LNHDA, CDR2 SQIVND (reference sequence). V trimming: 6 bases; J trimming: 8 bases; junction bases outside the gene matches: 23. The CDR3 region is CASRTATDRGGIWSGYTF. CDR3 sequence (DNA): TGTGCCAGTAGGACCGCCACTGACAGGGGCGGAATATGGAGCGGCTACACCTTC.

V and J are TRBV5-1 and TRBJ2-7; 9 bases line up with TRBD1. The CDR3 sequence is 15 residues long. CDR1 and CDR2 (germline): SGHRS, YFSETQ. Trimming removed 3 bases from V and 6 bases from J; junction bases left unmatched: 10. The CDR3 here is CASSSLGQGNVEQYF. The CDR3, as DNA: TGCGCCAGCAGCTCCCTCGGACAGGGGAACGTCGAGCAGTACTTC.

The chain uses TRBV6-7 and TRBJ2-7; 8 bases align to TRBD1. TRBV6-7 is an ORF for which the function is uncertain. This CDR3 is 16 amino acids long. V was clipped by 5 bases and J by 2 bases; unmatched bases: 11. The chain's CDR3 is CASSQSPGQETYEQYF. CDR3 in DNA: TGTGCCAGCAGTCAAAGCCCGGGACAGGAGACCTACGAGCAGTACTTC.

This rearrangement joins TRBV5-8 to TRBJ2-7, with 11 bases aligning to TRBD1. V lost 3 bases and J lost 4; bases outside the gene matches: 6. Germline V gene sequence: CDR1 SGHTS, CDR2 YDEGEE. The CDR3 has 15 amino acids. The CDR3: CASSYTGQGAYEQYF. In nucleotides, the CDR3 is TGTGCCAGCAGCTATACTGGACAGGGGGCTTACGAGCAGTACTTC.

This rearrangement joins TRBV5-6 to TRBJ2-5; possible D gene TRBD1, 6 bases. Germline V gene data show CDR1 as SGHDT and CDR2 as YYEEEE. V lost 4 bases and J lost 5, with 15 bases in between. CDR3 size: 14 residues. The CDR3 nucleotides read TGTGCCAGCAGCCCCGAAGGGGGTCGGGAGACCCAGTACTTC. It is translated as CASSPEGGRETQYF.

The chain carries TRBV7-2 and TRBJ2-3, with 9 bases lining up with TRBD2. With 1 base clipped from V and 4 bases from J, the junction kept 9 bases outside the gene matches. CDR1 and CDR2 (germline): SGHTA, FQGNSA. The CDR3 loop spans 17 amino acids. Here the CDR3 reads CASSLVGGGARADTQYF. The CDR3 DNA is TGTGCCAGCAGCTTAGTCGGCGGGGGGGCGAGGGCAGATACGCAGTATTTT.

The table lists this clone with a count of one. The chain carries TRBV7-6 and TRBJ2-1; 8 positions agree with TRBD2. Germline V CDR1 and CDR2: SGHVS, FNYEAQ. The V gene end was trimmed by 4 bases and the J gene end by 15 bases; junction bases not matched to a gene: 8. The CDR3 loop spans 12 amino acids. The CDR3 sequence is CASSSRTSNPFF. In DNA form, the CDR3 reads TGTGCCAGCAGCTCCCGGACTAGCAATCCGTTCTTC.

The rearrangement joins TRBV11-2 to TRBJ2-7, with TRBD2 matching 8 bases. The ends lost 7 bases at V and 8 bases at J; junction bases unmatched: 13. Per the germline V gene, CDR1 is SGHAT and CDR2 is FQNNGV. There are 14 residues in the CDR3. CDR3: CASTLNSGINKQYF. Written as DNA, the CDR3 is TGTGCCAGCACCCTCAATAGCGGGATAAATAAGCAGTACTTC.

The gene calls are TRBV4-1 and TRBJ1-1; no definite D call. CDR3 size: 13 residues. Per germline, CDR1 MGHRA and CDR2 YSYEKL. Deletions cut 0 bases from V and 5 bases from J, with 7 bases between. In nucleotides, the CDR3 is TGCGCCAGCAGCCAAGATGGGCAAACTGAAGCTTTCTTT. This gives the protein CASSQDGQTEAFF.

The V gene is TRBV6-6, the J gene TRBJ2-1, with 8 nucleotides matching TRBD1. The germline gives CDR1 MNHNY, CDR2 SVGAGI (reference sequence). J gave up 4 bases and V 6 bases, and 5 bases lay outside the gene matches. CDR3 size: 14 residues. CDR3 DNA sequence: TGTGCCAGCAGGTCGGACAGGGCGTACAATGAGCAGTTCTTC. Translation gives CASRSDRAYNEQFF.

The V gene is TRBV7-9, the J gene TRBJ2-1, with a tentative D call TRBD1 (6 bases). Germline-derived CDR1 and CDR2 are SEHNR and FQNEAQ (reference sequence). The CDR3 extends over 13 amino acids. The V end lost 5 bases, the J end lost 9 bases, and 14 bases lay between the germline ends. The CDR3 DNA sequence: TGTGCCAGCAGCCGTGGACAGAATAGTGAGCAGTTCTTC. This sequence encodes CASSRGQNSEQFF.

The rearrangement links TRBV9 to TRBJ2-5; 9 bases align to TRBD2. The CDR3 runs 16 residues. From germline, CDR1 is SGDLS and CDR2 YYNGEE. V trimming: 0 bases; J trimming: 4 bases; junction bases outside the gene matches: 7. CDR3 in amino acids: CASSVEGGRAGETQYF. In DNA form, the CDR3 reads TGTGCCAGCAGCGTAGAGGGCGGGAGGGCCGGAGAGACCCAGTACTTC.

The CDR3 region has the DNA TGCAGCGTTCCGGGACAGGCCTCCTACAATGAGCAGTTCTTC. This gives the protein CSVPGQASYNEQFF. This rearrangement joins TRBV29-1 to TRBJ2-1; 8 bases fit TRBD1. The CDR3 consists of 14 residues. CDR1 and CDR2 (germline): SQVTM, ANQGSEA. Germline trimming cut 5 bases from V and 0 bases from J; bases unmatched to any gene: 3.

The chain is built from TRBV27 and TRBJ2-5; tentative D call: TRBD1 (6 bases). V dropped 3 bases and J dropped 0 bases, with 11 bases sitting between them. The germline V gene has CDR1 MNHEY and CDR2 SMNVEV (reference sequence). The CDR3 is 15 amino acids. CDR3 loop: CASSFVQGNQETQYF. The CDR3 DNA is TGTGCCAGCAGTTTTGTGCAGGGGAACCAAGAGACCCAGTACTTC.

The chain carries TRBV7-9 and TRBJ1-4; 7 nucleotides match TRBD1. Germline V CDR1 and CDR2: SEHNR, FQNEAQ (reference sequence). The V segment lost 5 bases and the J segment 6 bases; nucleotides outside the gene matches: 6. The CDR3 length is 14 residues. CDR3 DNA sequence: TGTGCCAGCAGCCAGGGACAGTTGGATGAAAAACTGTTTTTT. It translates to CASSQGQLDEKLFF. Full variable domain (rest looked up from reference TRBV7-9 and TRBJ1-4): DTGVSQNPRHKITKRGQNVTFRCDPISEHNRLYWYRQTLGQGPEFLTYFQNEAQLEKSRLLSDRFSAERPKGSFSTLEIQRTEQGDSAMYLCASSQGQLDEKLFFGSGTQLSVL.

Only one count was recorded for this clone. This chain joins TRBV6-1 and TRBJ2-2, with 11 bases identical to TRBD1. CDR1 MNHNS and CDR2 SASEGT come from the germline V gene. The CDR3 covers 16 residues. V was clipped by 3 bases and J by 5 bases; unmatched bases: 5. DNA for the CDR3: TGTGCCAGCAGTGACTTCGGGACAGGGGGGACCGGGGAGCTGTTTTTT. Its protein is CASSDFGTGGTGELFF.

The CDR3 sequence: CAYFRGGSYNEQFF. In DNA, the CDR3 is TGTGCCTATTTCCGCGGTGGGTCCTACAATGAGCAGTTCTTC. J is TRBJ2-1 and V is TRBV2; D call uncertain. Per the germline V gene, CDR1 is SNHLY and CDR2 is FYNNEI. V was clipped by 11 bases and J by 1 base, with 15 bases between them. The CDR3 covers 14 residues.

The CDR3 sequence: CASSPYRGDTEAFF. DNA for the CDR3: TGCGCCAGCAGCCCCTACAGGGGGGACACTGAAGCTTTCTTT. The gene calls are TRBV4-1 and TRBJ1-1; 8 nucleotides agree with TRBD1. The CDR3 runs to 14 residues. Germline V gene sequence: CDR1 MGHRA, CDR2 YSYEKL. After removal of 4 bases from V and 3 bases from J, the junction contained 4 bases not matched to a gene.

The chain employs TRBV5-4 and TRBJ2-7, with 12 positions matching TRBD2. Germline loops: CDR1 SGHNT, CDR2 YYREEE (reference sequence). This CDR3 is built from 17 residues. Trimming cost V 2 bases and J 4 bases; bases outside gene matches: 10. CDR3 amino acids: CASSLDLAGGPGYEQYF. Here the CDR3 DNA reads TGTGCCAGCAGCTTAGATCTAGCGGGGGGGCCTGGGTACGAGCAGTACTTC. Complete variable domain (other parts from reference TRBV5-4 and TRBJ2-7): ETGVTQSPTHLIKTRGQQVTLRCSSQSGHNTVSWYQQALGQGPQFIFQYYREEENGRGNFPPRFSGLQFPNYSSELNVNALELDDSALYLCASSLDLAGGPGYEQYFGPGTRLTVT.

The chain couples TRBV28 to TRBJ1-5; D might be TRBD1 (5 bases). V lost 8 bases to trimming and J lost 3 bases, with 14 bases between them. This CDR3 has 14 residues. Germline loops: CDR1 MDHEN, CDR2 SYDVKM. In DNA, the CDR3 is TGTGCCAGCTCTGACAGAGGTTTCAATCAGCCCCAGCATTTT. Translation gives CASSDRGFNQPQHF.

The genes are TRBV6-1 and TRBJ2-1; D may be TRBD2 (5 bases). Germline V gene sequence: CDR1 MNHNS, CDR2 SASEGT. The CDR3 spans 15 residues. Trimming shortened V by 7 bases and J by 2 bases, and 15 bases separated the two germline ends. The CDR3 reads CASIRTRRAYNEQFF. CDR3 nucleotide sequence: TGTGCCAGCATTCGAACTAGGCGCGCCTACAATGAGCAGTTCTTC.

The chain uses TRBV4-3 and TRBJ2-3; 7 nucleotides align to TRBD2. V gave up 7 bases and J gave up 2 bases; unmatched junction bases: 6. The CDR3 length is 14 residues. CDR1 is LGHNA and CDR2 is YSLEER in the germline V gene. The CDR3, as DNA: TGCGCCAGCAACCCCGGGACTAACACAGATACGCAGTATTTT. Translated: CASNPGTNTDTQYF.

The chain employs TRBV27 and TRBJ1-6; 7 bases are shared with TRBD1. V trimming: 4 bases; J trimming: 6 bases; junction bases outside the gene matches: 9. Germline CDR1 MNHEY, CDR2 SMNVEV (reference sequence). The CDR3 length is 16 residues. CDR3 in DNA: TGTGCCAGCAGTTCGCTACAGGGGACGCTTAATTCACCCCTCCACTTT. Translation gives CASSSLQGTLNSPLHF.

This chain connects TRBV19 to TRBJ1-1; D might be TRBD1 (5 bases). Trimming took 2 bases from V and 1 from J, leaving 8 bases between them. This CDR3 spans 14 amino acids. The germline CDR1 and CDR2 sequences are LNHDA and SQIVND (reference sequence). The CDR3 bases are TGTGCCAGTAGTATAACAACAGGGAACACTGAAGCTTTCTTT. It encodes CASSITTGNTEAFF. The full variable domain, rest sourced from reference TRBV19 and TRBJ1-1, is DGGITQSPKYLFRKEGQNVTLSCEQNLNHDAMYWYRQDPGQGLRLIYYSQIVNDFQKGDIAEGYSVSREKKESFPLTVTSAQKNPTAFYLCASSITTGNTEAFFGQGTRLTVV.

The rearrangement uses TRBV5-1 and TRBJ2-7, with D unclear. CDR1 and CDR2 from the germline V gene are SGHRS and YFSETQ. The CDR3 length is 13 residues. The V end lost 5 bases, the J end lost 2 bases, and 11 bases lay between the germline ends. CDR3 sequence (DNA): TGCGCCAGCAGTCTTTCTCCGGCCTACGAGCAGTACTTC. Translation: CASSLSPAYEQYF.